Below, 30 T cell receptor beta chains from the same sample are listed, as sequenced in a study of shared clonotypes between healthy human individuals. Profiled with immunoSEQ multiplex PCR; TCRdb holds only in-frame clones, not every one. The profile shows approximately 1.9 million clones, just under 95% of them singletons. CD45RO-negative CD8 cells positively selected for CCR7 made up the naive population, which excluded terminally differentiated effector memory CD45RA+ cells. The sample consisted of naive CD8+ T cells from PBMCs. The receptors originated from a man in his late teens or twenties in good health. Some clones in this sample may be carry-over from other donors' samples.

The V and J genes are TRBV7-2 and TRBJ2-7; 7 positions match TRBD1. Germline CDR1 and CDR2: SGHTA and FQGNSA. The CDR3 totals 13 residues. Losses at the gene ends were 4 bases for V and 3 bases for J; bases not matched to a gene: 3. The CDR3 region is CASSYDRDYEQYF. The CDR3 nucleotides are TGTGCCAGCAGCTACGACAGGGACTACGAGCAGTACTTC. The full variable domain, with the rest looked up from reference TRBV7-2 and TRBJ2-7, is GAGVSQSPSNKVTEKGKDVELRCDPISGHTALYWYRQSLGQGLEFLIYFQGNSAPDKSGLPSDRFSAERTGGSVSTLTIQRTQQEDSAVYLCASSYDRDYEQYFGPGTRLTVT.

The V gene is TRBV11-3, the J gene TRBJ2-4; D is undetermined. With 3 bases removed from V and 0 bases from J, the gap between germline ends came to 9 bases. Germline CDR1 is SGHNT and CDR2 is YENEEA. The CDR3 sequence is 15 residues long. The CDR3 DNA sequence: TGTGCCAGCAGCTTGTTGTCCCTAGCCAAAAACATTCAGTACTTC. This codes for CASSLLSLAKNIQYF.

The CDR3 DNA reads TGTGCCAGCAGCCCAACGACAGGCGAAGGATCTGGGGCCAACGTCCTGACTTTC. This sequence encodes CASSPTTGEGSGANVLTF. The chain links TRBV13 to TRBJ2-6; D may be TRBD1 (6 bases). Germline V lookup: CDR1 PRHDT, CDR2 FYEKMQ (reference sequence). V lost 5 bases to trimming and J lost 1 base, with 18 bases between them. The CDR3 is 18 amino acids. Looking up the rest from reference TRBV13 and TRBJ2-6 gives the full variable domain: AAGVIQSPRHLIKEKRETATLKCYPIPRHDTVYWYQQGPGQDPQFLISFYEKMQSDKGSIPDRFSAQQFSDYHSELNMSSLELGDSALYFCASSPTTGEGSGANVLTFGAGSRLTVL.

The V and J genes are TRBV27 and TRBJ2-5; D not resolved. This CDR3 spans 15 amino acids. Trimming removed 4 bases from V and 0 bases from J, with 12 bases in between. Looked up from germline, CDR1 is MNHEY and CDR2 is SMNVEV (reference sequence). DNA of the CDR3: TGTGCCAGCAGTTCCCCCCCGTATTACCAAGAGACCCAGTACTTC. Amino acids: CASSSPPYYQETQYF.

This CDR3 is CASSLYRAGSTDTQYF. CDR3 DNA: TGTGCCAGCAGCTTATACAGGGCGGGGAGCACAGATACGCAGTATTTT. The V gene is TRBV7-2, the J gene TRBJ2-3, with D possibly called TRBD1 or TRBD2 (6 bases each). This CDR3 region has 16 residues. The V gene's germline CDR1 is SGHTA and CDR2 FQGNSA. The ends were cut back, 2 bases at V and 0 bases at J, with 12 bases in the middle. Variable domain in full (rest from reference TRBV7-2 and TRBJ2-3): GAGVSQSPSNKVTEKGKDVELRCDPISGHTALYWYRQSLGQGLEFLIYFQGNSAPDKSGLPSDRFSAERTGGSVSTLTIQRTQQEDSAVYLCASSLYRAGSTDTQYFGPGTRLTVL.

The CDR3 DNA is TGTGCCAGCAGTGACAGAACTGGGACGGGGGCCTACGAGCAGTACTTC. Protein sequence: CASSDRTGTGAYEQYF. J is TRBJ2-7 and V is TRBV21-1; the table gives TRBD2 as D, unverified against the DNA. TRBV21-1 is termed a pseudogene. The CDR3 spans 16 residues.

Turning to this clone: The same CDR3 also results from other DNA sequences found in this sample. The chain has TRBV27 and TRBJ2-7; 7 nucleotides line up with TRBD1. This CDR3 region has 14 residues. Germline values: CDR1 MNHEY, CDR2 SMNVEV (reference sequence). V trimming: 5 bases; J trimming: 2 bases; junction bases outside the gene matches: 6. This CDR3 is CASSVRDRTYEQYF. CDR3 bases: TGTGCCAGCAGTGTCCGGGACAGAACCTACGAGCAGTACTTC.

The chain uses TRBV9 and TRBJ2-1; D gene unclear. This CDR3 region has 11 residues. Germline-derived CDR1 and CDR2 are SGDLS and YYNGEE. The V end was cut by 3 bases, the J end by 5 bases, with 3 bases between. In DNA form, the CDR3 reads TGTGCCAGCAGCGGACACAATGAGCAGTTCTTC. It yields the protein CASSGHNEQFF.

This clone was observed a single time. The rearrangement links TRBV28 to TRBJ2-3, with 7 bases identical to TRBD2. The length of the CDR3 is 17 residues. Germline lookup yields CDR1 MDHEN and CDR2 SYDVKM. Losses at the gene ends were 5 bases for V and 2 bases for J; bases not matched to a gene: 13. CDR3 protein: CASSQTNSGYLTDTQYF. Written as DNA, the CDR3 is TGTGCCAGCAGTCAAACAAATAGCGGGTACCTCACAGATACGCAGTATTTT.

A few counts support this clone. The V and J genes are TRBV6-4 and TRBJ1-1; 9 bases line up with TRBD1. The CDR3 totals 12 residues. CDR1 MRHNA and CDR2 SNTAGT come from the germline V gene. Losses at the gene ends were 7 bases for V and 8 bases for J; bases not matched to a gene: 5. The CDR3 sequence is CASTDGTGEAFF. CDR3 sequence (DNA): TGTGCCAGCACAGACGGGACAGGGGAAGCTTTCTTT.

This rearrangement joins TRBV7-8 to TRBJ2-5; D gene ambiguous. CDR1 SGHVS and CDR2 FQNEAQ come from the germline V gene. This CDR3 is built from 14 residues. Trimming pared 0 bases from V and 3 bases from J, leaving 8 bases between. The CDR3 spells CASSLAFAEETQYF. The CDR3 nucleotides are TGTGCCAGCAGCTTAGCGTTCGCAGAAGAGACCCAGTACTTC.

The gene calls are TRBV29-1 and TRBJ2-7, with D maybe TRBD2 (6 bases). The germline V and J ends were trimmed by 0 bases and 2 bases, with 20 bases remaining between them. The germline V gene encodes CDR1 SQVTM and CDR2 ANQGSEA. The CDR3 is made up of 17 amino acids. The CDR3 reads CSVEDLGPGTETYEQYF. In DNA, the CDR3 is TGCAGCGTTGAAGATCTGGGGCCCGGGACTGAGACCTACGAGCAGTACTTC.

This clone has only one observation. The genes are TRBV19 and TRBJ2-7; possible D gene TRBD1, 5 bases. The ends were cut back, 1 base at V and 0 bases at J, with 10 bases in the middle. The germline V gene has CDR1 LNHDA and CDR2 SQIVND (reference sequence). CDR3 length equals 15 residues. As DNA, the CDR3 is TGTGCCAGTAGTATAGGACAGCCAAGCTCCTACGAGCAGTACTTC. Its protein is CASSIGQPSSYEQYF.

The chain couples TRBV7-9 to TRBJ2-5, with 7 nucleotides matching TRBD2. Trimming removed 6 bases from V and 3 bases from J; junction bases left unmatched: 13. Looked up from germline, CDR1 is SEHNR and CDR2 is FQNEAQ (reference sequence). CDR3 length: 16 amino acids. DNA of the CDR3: TGTGCCAGCAGTTTTCCCCTTGCCGGGACTAAAGAGACCCAGTACTTC. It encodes CASSFPLAGTKETQYF.

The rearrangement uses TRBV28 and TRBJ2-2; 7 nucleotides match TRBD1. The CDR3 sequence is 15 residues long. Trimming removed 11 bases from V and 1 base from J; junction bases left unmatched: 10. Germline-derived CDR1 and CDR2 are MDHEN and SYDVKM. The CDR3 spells CAVMPGTENTGELFF. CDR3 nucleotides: TGTGCCGTCATGCCAGGGACAGAGAACACCGGGGAGCTGTTTTTT.

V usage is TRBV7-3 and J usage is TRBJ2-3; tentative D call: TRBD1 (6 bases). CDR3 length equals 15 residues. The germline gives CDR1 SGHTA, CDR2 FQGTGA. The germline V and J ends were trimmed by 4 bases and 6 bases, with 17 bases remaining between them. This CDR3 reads CASSSTRGDTDTQYF. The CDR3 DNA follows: TGTGCCAGCAGCTCCACCAGGGGTGACACCGATACGCAGTATTTT.

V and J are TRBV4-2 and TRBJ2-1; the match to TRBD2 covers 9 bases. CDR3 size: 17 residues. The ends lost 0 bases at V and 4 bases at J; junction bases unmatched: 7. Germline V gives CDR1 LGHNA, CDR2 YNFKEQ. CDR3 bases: TGTGCCAGCAGCCAAGATAGGGCTAGCGGGACGTACAATGAGCAGTTCTTC. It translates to CASSQDRASGTYNEQFF.

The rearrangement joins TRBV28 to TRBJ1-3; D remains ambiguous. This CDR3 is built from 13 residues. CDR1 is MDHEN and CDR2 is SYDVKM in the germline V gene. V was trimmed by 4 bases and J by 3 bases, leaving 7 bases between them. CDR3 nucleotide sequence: TGTGCCAGCAGTTCCCCTCGTGGAAACACCATATATTTT. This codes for CASSSPRGNTIYF.

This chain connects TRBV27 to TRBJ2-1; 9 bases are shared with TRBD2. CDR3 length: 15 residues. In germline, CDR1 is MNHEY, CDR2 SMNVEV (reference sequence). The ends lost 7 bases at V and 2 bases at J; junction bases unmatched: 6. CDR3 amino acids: CASKKAGGAYNEQFF. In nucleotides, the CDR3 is TGTGCCAGCAAAAAAGCGGGAGGCGCCTACAATGAGCAGTTCTTC.

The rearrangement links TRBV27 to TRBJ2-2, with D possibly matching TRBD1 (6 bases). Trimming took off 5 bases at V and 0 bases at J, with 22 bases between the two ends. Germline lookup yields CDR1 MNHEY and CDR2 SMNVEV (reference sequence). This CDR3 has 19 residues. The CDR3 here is CASSLGTTNGYANTGELFF. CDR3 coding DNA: TGTGCCAGCAGTCTAGGGACAACAAACGGATACGCGAACACCGGGGAGCTGTTTTTT.

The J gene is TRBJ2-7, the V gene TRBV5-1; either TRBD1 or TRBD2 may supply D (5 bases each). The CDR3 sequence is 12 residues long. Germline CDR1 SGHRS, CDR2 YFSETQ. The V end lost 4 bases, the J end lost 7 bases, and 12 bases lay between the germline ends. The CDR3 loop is CASSEGGGEQYF. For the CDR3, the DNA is TGCGCCAGCAGCGAGGGTGGGGGAGAGCAGTACTTC.

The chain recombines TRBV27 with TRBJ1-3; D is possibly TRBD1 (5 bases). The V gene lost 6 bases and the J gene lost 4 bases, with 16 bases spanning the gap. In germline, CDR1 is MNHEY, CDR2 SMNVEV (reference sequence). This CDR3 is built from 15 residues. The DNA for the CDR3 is TGTGCCAGCAGGGCCGGGGGGTTTATGGGAAACACCATATATTTT. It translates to CASRAGGFMGNTIYF.

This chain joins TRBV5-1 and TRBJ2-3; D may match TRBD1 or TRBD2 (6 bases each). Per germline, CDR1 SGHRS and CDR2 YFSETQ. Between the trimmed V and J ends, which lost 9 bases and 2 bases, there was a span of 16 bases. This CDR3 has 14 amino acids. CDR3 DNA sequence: TGCGCCACTTCAAATCGGGGGCTCACAGATACGCAGTATTTT. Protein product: CATSNRGLTDTQYF. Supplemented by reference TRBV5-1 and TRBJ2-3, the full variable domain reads KAGVTQTPRYLIKTRGQQVTLSCSPISGHRSVSWYQQTPGQGLQFLFEYFSETQRNKGNFPGRFSGRQFSNSRSEMNVSTLELGDSALYLCATSNRGLTDTQYFGPGTRLTVL.

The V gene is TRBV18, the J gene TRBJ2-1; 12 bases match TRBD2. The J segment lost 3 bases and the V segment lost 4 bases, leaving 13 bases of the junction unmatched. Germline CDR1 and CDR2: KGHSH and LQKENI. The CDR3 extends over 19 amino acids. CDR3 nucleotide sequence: TGTGCCAGCTCACTAACCCCGGGACTAGCGGGCGCCGACTACAATGAGCAGTTCTTC. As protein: CASSLTPGLAGADYNEQFF.

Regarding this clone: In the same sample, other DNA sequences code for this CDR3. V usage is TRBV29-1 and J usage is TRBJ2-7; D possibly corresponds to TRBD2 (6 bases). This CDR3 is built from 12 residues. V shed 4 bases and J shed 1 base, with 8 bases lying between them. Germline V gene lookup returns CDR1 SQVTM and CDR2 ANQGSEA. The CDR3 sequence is CSVVAGSYEQYF. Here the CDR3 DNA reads TGCAGCGTTGTCGCGGGGTCCTACGAGCAGTACTTC.

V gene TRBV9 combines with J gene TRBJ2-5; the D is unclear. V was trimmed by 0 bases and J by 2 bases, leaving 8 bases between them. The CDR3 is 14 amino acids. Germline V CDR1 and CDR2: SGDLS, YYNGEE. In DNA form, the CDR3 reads TGTGCCAGCAGCGTAGGATGGAAACAAGAGACCCAGTACTTC. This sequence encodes CASSVGWKQETQYF.

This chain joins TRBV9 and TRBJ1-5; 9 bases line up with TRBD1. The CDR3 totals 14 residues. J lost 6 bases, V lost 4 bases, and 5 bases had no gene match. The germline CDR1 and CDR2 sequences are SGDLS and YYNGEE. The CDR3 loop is CASSPGDRAQPQHF. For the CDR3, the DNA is TGTGCCAGCAGCCCAGGGGACAGGGCTCAGCCCCAGCATTTT.

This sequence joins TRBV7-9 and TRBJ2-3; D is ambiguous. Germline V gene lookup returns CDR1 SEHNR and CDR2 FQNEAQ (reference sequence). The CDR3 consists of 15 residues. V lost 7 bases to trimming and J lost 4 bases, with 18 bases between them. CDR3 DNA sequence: TGTGCCAGCACCACTGGGGTAGGGCAAGCAGATACGCAGTATTTT. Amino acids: CASTTGVGQADTQYF.

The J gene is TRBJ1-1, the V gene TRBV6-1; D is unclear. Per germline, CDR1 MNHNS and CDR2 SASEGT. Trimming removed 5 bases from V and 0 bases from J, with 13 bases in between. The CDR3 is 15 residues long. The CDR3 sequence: CASSWRSTLNTEAFF. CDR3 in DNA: TGTGCCAGCAGTTGGAGGTCAACACTGAACACTGAAGCTTTCTTT.

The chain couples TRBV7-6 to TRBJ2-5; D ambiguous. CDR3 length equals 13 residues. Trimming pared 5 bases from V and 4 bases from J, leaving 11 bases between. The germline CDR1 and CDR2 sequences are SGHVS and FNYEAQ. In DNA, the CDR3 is TGTGCCAGCAGCCTGGACGGGCTAGAGACCCAGTACTTC. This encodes CASSLDGLETQYF.